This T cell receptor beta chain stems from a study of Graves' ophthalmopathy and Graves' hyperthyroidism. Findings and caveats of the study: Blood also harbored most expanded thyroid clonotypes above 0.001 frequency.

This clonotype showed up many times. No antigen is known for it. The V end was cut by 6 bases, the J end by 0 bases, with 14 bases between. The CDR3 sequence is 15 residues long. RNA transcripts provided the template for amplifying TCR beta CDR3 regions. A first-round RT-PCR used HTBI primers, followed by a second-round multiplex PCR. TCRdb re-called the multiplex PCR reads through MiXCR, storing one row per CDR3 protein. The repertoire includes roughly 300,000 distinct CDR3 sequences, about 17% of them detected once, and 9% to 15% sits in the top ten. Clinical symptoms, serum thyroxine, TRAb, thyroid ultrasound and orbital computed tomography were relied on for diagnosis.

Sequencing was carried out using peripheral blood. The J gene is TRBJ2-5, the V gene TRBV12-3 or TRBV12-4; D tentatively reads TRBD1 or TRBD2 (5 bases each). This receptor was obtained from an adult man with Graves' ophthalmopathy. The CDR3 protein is CASSHRRGNQETQYF. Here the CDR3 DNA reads TGTGCCAGCAGCCACAGGAGAGGGAACCAAGAGACCCAGTACTTC.